Listed below are T cell receptor beta chains from one sample, sequenced in a study of OX40 agonist ivuxolimab in advanced cancers. The repertoire was sequenced with immunoSEQ multiplex PCR; TCRdb's copy has only in-frame clones and lacks some. The repertoire includes about 76,000 clones, approximately 83% of them detected once, and over 4.5% sits in the top ten. The sequencing here drew on CD4+ or CD8+ T cells sorted from blood, taken in a trial of the OX40 agonist ivuxolimab. These TCRs come from an adult with an advanced solid tumor such as melanoma, head and neck, liver or kidney cancer. CDR3s include the opening cysteine and the closing phenylalanine or tryptophan. Each record gives: J gene, V gene, clone size, D gene, CDR3 DNA, CDR3 protein. The D gene is left open where the match is weak. Some rows mark clone size as missing; the rest say once, few, many or name a class of expanded clone.

TRBJ2-3 | TRBV4-1 | . | . | TGCGCCAGCCGCCCCACTCTAGGTGCGAGCACAGATACGCAGTATTTT | CASRPTLGASTDTQYF
TRBJ1-1 | TRBV30 | few | . | TGTGCCTGGAGATCCAAGGGACGGAGCTACACTGAAGCTTTCTTT | CAWRSKGRSYTEAFF
TRBJ2-1 | TRBV6-5 | . | TRBD2 | TGTGCCAGCAGTTACGGGACTAGCGGGAGCGATGAGCAGTTCTTC | CASSYGTSGSDEQFF
TRBJ1-1 | TRBV19 | . | TRBD1 | TGTGCCAGTAGTACAGGGGGCGTGAGACACACTGAAGCTTTCTTT | CASSTGGVRHTEAFF
TRBJ1-2 | TRBV10-1 | . | TRBD1 | TGCGCCAGCAGGTCAGAGGGACAGGGGTATGGCTACACCTTC | CASRSEGQGYGYTF
TRBJ2-7 | TRBV4-3 | . | TRBD1 | TGCGCCAGCAGCCAAGCGGATGGGACAGGGGTAGACGAGCAGTACTTC | CASSQADGTGVDEQYF
TRBJ1-2 | TRBV5-4 | . | TRBD1 | TGTGCCAGCAGCCCGGGACAGGGGGCAGGTGGCTACACCTTC | CASSPGQGAGGYTF
TRBJ2-5 | TRBV21-1 | . | . | TGTGCCAGCAGCAATCCGACAGTCCAAGAGACCCAGTACTTC | CASSNPTVQETQYF
TRBJ1-1 | TRBV5-6 | . | TRBD1 | TGTGCCAGCAGCTTGGCTGTGACAGGGGATGCTGAAGCTTTCTTT | CASSLAVTGDAEAFF
TRBJ2-1 | TRBV5-1 | . | . | TGCGCCAGCAGCTTGGGCTCTAGCTCCCGGAGCTCCTACAATGAGCAGTTCTTC | CASSLGSSSRSSYNEQFF
TRBJ1-6 | TRBV19 | . | . | TGTGCCAGTAGTATAGTTGTGGGGAATTCACCCCTCCACTTT | CASSIVVGNSPLHF
TRBJ1-1 | TRBV18 | . | . | TGTGCCAGCTCACCCGCCATGCGAAACACTGAAGCTTTCTTT | CASSPAMRNTEAFF
TRBJ1-5 | TRBV14 | once | . | TGTGCCAGCAGCCCTTTAAACAGCAATCAGCCCCAGCATTTT | CASSPLNSNQPQHF
TRBJ2-7 | TRBV25-1 | few | . | TGTGCCAGCAGTGACTACGGTCAGGGGAGGTACGAGCAGTACTTC | CASSDYGQGRYEQYF
TRBJ2-3 | TRBV4-3 | . | . | TGCGCCAGCAGCCAAGATTATACGACAGGCACAGATACGCAGTATTTT | CASSQDYTTGTDTQYF
TRBJ2-7 | TRBV27 | few | . | TGTGCCAGCAGTTTGTCCGGGACGGCATCCTACGAGCAGTACTTC | CASSLSGTASYEQYF
TRBJ2-1 | TRBV15 | . | . | TGTGCCACCAGCAGACACTGGGAAGGGTTCTACAATGAGCAGTTCTTC | CATSRHWEGFYNEQFF
TRBJ1-2 | TRBV6-5 | once | . | TGTGCCAGCAGTTTTTGGGAGGGAAGGGATGGCTACACCTTC | CASSFWEGRDGYTF
TRBJ2-7 | TRBV5-6 | . | . | TGTGCCAGCAGCTTGGTCTCTCTGCCCTACGAGCAGTACTTC | CASSLVSLPYEQYF
TRBJ2-2 | TRBV9 | once | . | TGTGCCAGCAGCGTAGGGCGGCTAGCAAAGAACACCGGGGAGCTGTTTTTT | CASSVGRLAKNTGELFF
TRBJ1-1 | TRBV4-3 | . | TRBD1 | TGCGCCAGCAGCCAAGGACAGGGGTACGCGAACACTGAAGCTTTCTTT | CASSQGQGYANTEAFF
TRBJ1-1 | TRBV18 | . | TRBD1 | TGTGCCAGCTCACCACAACAGGGGGCCTCGAACAGTGAAGCTTTCTTT | CASSPQQGASNSEAFF
TRBJ2-7 | TRBV10-3 | . | . | TGTGCCATCGGTCAGGGTGGCCCCTACGAGCAGTACTTC | CAIGQGGPYEQYF
TRBJ1-4 | TRBV7-8 | . | . | TGTGCCAGCAGCCTCGACGGGGGAGGGGAAAAACTGTTTTTT | CASSLDGGGEKLFF
TRBJ2-3 | TRBV2 | once | . | TGTGCCGGGTCTTTCGGGGCACCCTGGAGCACAGATACGCAGTATTTT | CAGSFGAPWSTDTQYF
TRBJ2-7 | TRBV10-2 | . | TRBD1 | TGCGCCAGCAACAGGGGACATTTCTACGAGCAGTACTTC | CASNRGHFYEQYF
TRBJ1-2 | TRBV29-1 | . | . | TGCAGCGTTGAAGCTCTCCCCGGGCAGGGCTACACCTTC | CSVEALPGQGYTF
TRBJ1-3 | TRBV7-8 | . | . | TGTGCCAGCTTCCAGGGCTCCTCTGGAAACACCATATATTTT | CASFQGSSGNTIYF
TRBJ1-1 | TRBV2 | . | . | TGTGCCAGCATTTTGACTGCCAGATTAGATAGGAACACTGAAGCTTTCTTT | CASILTARLDRNTEAFF
TRBJ2-1 | TRBV5-1 | . | TRBD2 | TGCGCCAGCAGCTTTTTAGCGGGAGAGGGGTTAGGGCAGTTCTTC | CASSFLAGEGLGQFF
TRBJ2-1 | TRBV28 | . | . | TGTGCCAGCAGCCTGGGACCTTTGCGTGAGCAGTTCTTC | CASSLGPLREQFF
TRBJ1-2 | TRBV6-5 | . | . | TGTGCCAGCAGTTACTCTTCTCGACTGAACTATGGCTACACCTTC | CASSYSSRLNYGYTF
TRBJ2-7 | TRBV2 | few | . | TGTGCCAGCAGGAAACAGGGAAAATCCGAGCAGTACTTC | CASRKQGKSEQYF
TRBJ2-1 | TRBV10-3 | . | TRBD2 | TGTGCCATCAAGGCGGGGCCTAGCGGGGACAATGAGCAGTTCTTC | CAIKAGPSGDNEQFF
TRBJ1-6 | TRBV18 | . | TRBD1 | TGTGCCAGCTCCCCTACAGGGGGTTCTTATAATTCACCCCTCCACTTT | CASSPTGGSYNSPLHF
TRBJ1-6 | TRBV7-3 | . | TRBD1 | TGTGCCAGCAGCTTACGACAGGGGAATTCACCCCTCCACTTT | CASSLRQGNSPLHF
TRBJ1-1 | TRBV5-1 | . | . | TGCGCCAGCAGCGAGCAGGGTTCTGAGGCCACTGAAGCTTTCTTT | CASSEQGSEATEAFF
TRBJ2-7 | TRBV6-1 | many | . | TGTGCCAGCAGCAGGGCCTACGAGCAGTACTTC | CASSRAYEQYF
TRBJ2-7 | TRBV7-8 | . | . | TGTGCCAGCAGCCCCGGCCCGGGGCAGGCGACTTACGAGCAGTACTTC | CASSPGPGQATYEQYF
TRBJ2-6 | TRBV10-3 | . | TRBD2 | TGTGCCATCAGCTTTAGCGGGGTCGCTGGAGGGGCCAACGTCCTGACTTTC | CAISFSGVAGGANVLTF
TRBJ2-2 | TRBV19 | few | TRBD2 | TGTGCCAGTAGTAAACTAGCGGGAGTTACCGGGGAGCTGTTTTTT | CASSKLAGVTGELFF
TRBJ2-7 | TRBV7-9 | . | TRBD1 | TGTGCCAGCAGCCCACGAGACAGGGGGTTTGGCTCCTACGAGCAGTACTTC | CASSPRDRGFGSYEQYF
TRBJ2-7 | TRBV9 | . | TRBD2 | TGTGCCAGCAGCGTAGGTAGCGGGGGAGTCTACGAGCAGTACTTC | CASSVGSGGVYEQYF
TRBJ2-2 | TRBV6-5 | . | TRBD1 | TGTGCCAGCAGTTTCCGAAGGACAGGGAACACCGGGGAGCTGTTTTTT | CASSFRRTGNTGELFF
TRBJ2-7 | TRBV4-2 | . | . | TGTGCCAGCAGCCAAGATCTAGGGCGGGTCTACGAGCAGTACTTC | CASSQDLGRVYEQYF
TRBJ2-5 | TRBV7-3 | . | . | TGTGCCAGCAGCTGTCAAGAGACCCAGTACTTC | CASSCQETQYF
TRBJ2-5 | TRBV18 | . | TRBD2 | TGTGCCAGCTTCTCGGGACTACTAGAGACCCAGTACTTC | CASFSGLLETQYF
TRBJ2-5 | TRBV7-7 | . | . | TGTGCCAGCAGCTTAGATCGGATGGGTCAAGAGACCCAGTACTTC | CASSLDRMGQETQYF
TRBJ1-3 | TRBV18 | . | TRBD1 | TGTGCCAGCTCAGGAGGACAGGCCGGCGGGGGCACCATATATTTT | CASSGGQAGGGTIYF
TRBJ1-3 | TRBV7-2 | . | . | TGTGCCAGCAGGTCAGGGGCTGGAAACACCATATATTTT | CASRSGAGNTIYF
TRBJ2-3 | TRBV19 | . | TRBD2 | TGTGCCAGTAGTACCGGACTAGCGGGCCCAACAGATACGCAGTATTTT | CASSTGLAGPTDTQYF
TRBJ2-2 | TRBV30 | . | . | TGTGCCTGGAGTGTATTGCGGAACGGGGAGCTGTTTTTT | CAWSVLRNGELFF
TRBJ2-7 | TRBV6-5 | . | TRBD2 | TGTGCCAGCAGTCTCTCGGGACTAGCCTACGAGCAGTACTTC | CASSLSGLAYEQYF